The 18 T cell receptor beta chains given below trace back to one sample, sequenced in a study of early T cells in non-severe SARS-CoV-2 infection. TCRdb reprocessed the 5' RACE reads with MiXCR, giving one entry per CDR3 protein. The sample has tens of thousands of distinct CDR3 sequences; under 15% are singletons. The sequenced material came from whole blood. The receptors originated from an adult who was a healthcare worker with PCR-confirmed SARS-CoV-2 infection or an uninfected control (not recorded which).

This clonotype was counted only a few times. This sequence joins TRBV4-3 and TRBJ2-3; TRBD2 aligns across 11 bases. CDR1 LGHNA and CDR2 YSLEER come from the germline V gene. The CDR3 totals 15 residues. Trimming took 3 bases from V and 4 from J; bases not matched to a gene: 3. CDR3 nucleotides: TGCGCCAGCAGCCATGTTAGCGGGAGGGCAGATACGCAGTATTTT. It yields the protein CASSHVSGRADTQYF.

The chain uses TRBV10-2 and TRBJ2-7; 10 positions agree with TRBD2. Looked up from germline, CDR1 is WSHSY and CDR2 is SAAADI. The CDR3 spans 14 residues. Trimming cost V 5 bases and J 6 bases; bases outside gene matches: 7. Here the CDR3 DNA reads TGCGCCAGCAGTCTAGCGGGAGACCGGGGCGAGCAGTACTTC. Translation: CASSLAGDRGEQYF.

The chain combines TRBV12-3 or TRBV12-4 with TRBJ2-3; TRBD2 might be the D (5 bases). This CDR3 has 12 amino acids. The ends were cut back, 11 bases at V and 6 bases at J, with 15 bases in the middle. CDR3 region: CAGGPNTDTQYF. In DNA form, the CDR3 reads TGTGCCGGCGGGCCAAATACGGATACGCAGTATTTT.

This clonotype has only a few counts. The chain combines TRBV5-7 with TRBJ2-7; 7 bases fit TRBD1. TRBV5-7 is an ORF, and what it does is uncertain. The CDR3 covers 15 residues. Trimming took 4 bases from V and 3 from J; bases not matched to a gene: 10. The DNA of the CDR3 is TGTGCCAGCAGCCCTCCGGGACAGATCGTCTACGAGCAGTACTTC. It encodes CASSPPGQIVYEQYF.

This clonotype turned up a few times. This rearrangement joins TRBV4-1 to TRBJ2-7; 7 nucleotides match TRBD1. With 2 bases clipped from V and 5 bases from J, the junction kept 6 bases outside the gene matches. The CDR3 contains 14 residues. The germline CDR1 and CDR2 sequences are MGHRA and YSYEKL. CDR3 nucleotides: TGCGCCAGCAGCCAACCAGGGGGTTGGGACGAGCAGTACTTC. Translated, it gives CASSQPGGWDEQYF.

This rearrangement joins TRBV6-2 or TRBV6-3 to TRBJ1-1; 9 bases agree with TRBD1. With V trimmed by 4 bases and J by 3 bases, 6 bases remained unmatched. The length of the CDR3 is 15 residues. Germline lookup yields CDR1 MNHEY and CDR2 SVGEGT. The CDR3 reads CASSSLGQGYTEAFF. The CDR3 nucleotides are TGTGCCAGCAGTTCACTGGGACAGGGTTACACTGAAGCTTTCTTT.

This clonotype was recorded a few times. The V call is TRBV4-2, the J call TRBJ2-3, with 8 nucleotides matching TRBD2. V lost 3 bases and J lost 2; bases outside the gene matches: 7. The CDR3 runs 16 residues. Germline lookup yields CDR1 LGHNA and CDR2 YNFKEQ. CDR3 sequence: CASSQEIAGHTDTQYF. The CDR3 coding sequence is TGTGCCAGCAGCCAGGAGATAGCGGGACACACAGATACGCAGTATTTT.

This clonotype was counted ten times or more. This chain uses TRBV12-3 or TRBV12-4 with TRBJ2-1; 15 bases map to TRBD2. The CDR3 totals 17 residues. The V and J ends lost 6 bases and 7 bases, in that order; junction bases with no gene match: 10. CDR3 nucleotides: TGTGCCAGCAGCCCCCCAGGGACTAGCGGGAGGTGGAATGAGCAGTTCTTC. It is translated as CASSPPGTSGRWNEQFF.

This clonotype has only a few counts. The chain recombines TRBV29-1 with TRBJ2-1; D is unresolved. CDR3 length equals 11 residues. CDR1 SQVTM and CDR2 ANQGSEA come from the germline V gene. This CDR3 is CPAPYKTEQFF. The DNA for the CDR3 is TGCCCCGCGCCCTACAAAACTGAGCAGTTCTTC.

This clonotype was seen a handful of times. CDR3 sequence (DNA): TGTGCCAGCAGTGAAGCGGCCTATAGCAATCAGCCCCAGCATTTT. As protein: CASSEAAYSNQPQHF. The chain couples TRBV6-1 to TRBJ1-5; the D is unclear. Germline V gene sequence: CDR1 MNHNS, CDR2 SASEGT. The CDR3 extends over 15 amino acids. The V end was cut by 0 bases, the J end by 0 bases, with 6 bases between.

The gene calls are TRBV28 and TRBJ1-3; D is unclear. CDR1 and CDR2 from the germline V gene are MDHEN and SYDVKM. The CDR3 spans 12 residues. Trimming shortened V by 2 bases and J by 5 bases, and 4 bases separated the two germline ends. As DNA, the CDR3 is TGTGCCAGCAGTTTACCCCGAAACACCATATATTTT. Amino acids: CASSLPRNTIYF.

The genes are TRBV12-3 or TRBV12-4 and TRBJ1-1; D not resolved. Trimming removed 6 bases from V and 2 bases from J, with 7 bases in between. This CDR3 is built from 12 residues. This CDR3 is CASSPANTEAFF. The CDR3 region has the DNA TGTGCCAGCAGCCCAGCAAACACTGAAGCTTTCTTT.

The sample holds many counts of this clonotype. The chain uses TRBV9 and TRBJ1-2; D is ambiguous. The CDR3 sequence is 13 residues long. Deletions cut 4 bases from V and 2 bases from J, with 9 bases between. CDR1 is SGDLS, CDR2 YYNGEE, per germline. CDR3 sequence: CASSQAGNYGYTF. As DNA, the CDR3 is TGTGCCAGCAGCCAGGCCGGGAACTATGGCTACACCTTC.

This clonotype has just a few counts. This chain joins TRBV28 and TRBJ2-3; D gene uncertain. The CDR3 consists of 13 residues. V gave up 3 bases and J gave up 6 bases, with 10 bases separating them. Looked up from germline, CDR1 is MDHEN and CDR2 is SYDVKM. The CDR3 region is CASSLPDWDTQYF. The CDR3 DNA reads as TGTGCCAGCAGTTTGCCCGATTGGGATACGCAGTATTTT.

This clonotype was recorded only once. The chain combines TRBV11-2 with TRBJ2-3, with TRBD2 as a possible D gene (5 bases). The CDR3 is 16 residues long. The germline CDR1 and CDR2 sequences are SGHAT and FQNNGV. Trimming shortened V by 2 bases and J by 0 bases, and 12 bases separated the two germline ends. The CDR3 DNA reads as TGTGCCAGCAGCTTAAGGTCGGGATCTAGCACAGATACGCAGTATTTT. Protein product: CASSLRSGSSTDTQYF. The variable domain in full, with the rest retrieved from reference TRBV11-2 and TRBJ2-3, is EAGVAQSPRYKIIEKRQSVAFWCNPISGHATLYWYQQILGQGPKLLIQFQNNGVVDDSQLPKDRFSAERLKGVDSTLKIQPAKLEDSAVYLCASSLRSGSSTDTQYFGPGTRLTVL.

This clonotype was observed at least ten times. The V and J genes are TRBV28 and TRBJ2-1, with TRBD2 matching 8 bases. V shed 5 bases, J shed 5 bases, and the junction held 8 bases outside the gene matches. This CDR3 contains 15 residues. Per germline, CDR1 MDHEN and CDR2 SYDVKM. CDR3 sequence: CASSNPGLGDNEQFF. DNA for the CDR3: TGTGCCAGCAGTAATCCGGGACTAGGGGACAATGAGCAGTTCTTC.

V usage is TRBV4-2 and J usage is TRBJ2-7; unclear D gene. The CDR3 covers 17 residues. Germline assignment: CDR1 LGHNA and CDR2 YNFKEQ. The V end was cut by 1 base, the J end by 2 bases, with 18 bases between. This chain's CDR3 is CASSQVTPLDGTYEQYF. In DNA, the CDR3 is TGTGCCAGCAGCCAAGTCACCCCCCTGGATGGTACCTACGAGCAGTACTTC.

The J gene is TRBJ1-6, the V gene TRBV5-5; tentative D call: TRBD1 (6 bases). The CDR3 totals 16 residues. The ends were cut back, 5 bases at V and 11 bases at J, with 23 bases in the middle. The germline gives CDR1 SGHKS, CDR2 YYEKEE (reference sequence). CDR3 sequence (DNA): TGTGCCAGCAGACCCGGGTCGGGGGCGAATTTTACACCCCTCCACTTT. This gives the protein CASRPGSGANFTPLHF.